This TCR beta chain was recorded in a study of regulatory T cells in long-lasting Graves disease. Time point noted: newly diagnosed GD, antithyroid drugs for less than 3 months. There was RNA extracted from PBMCs, and the TCR library was made from it. Library construction for TCR beta used iRepertoire HTBI primers and Arm-PCR of CDR3 regions. TCRdb itself ran the multiplex PCR reads through MiXCR, one entry per CDR3 protein. The sample lists around 400,000 distinct CDR3 sequences; 15% to 18% were seen once. The specimen comprised peripheral blood mononuclear cells (PBMCs), sampled at new diagnosis, from a patient treated with antithyroid drugs. This receptor was taken from a female donor with Graves disease.

Here the CDR3 DNA reads TGTGCCAGCAGTTTATCAGGGCGGGGGCCGGGAGAGACCCAGTACTTC. It is translated as CASSLSGRGPGETQYF. The rearrangement joins TRBV28 to TRBJ2-5, with D perhaps TRBD2 (7 bases). Germline V gene sequence: CDR1 MDHEN, CDR2 SYDVKM. CDR3 length: 16 amino acids. With 1 base removed from V and 4 bases from J, the gap between germline ends came to 16 bases.